The 3 T cell receptor beta chains reported below all come from one sample, sequenced in a study of T cells in Graves' hyperthyroidism and ophthalmopathy. Amplification targeted TCR beta CDR3 regions from RNA transcripts. First-round RT-PCR with HTBI primers amplified the TCR CDR3 region. Via MiXCR, TCRdb re-called the multiplex PCR reads, giving one row per CDR3 protein. The top ten clones hold about two fifths of a sample with over 500,000 distinct CDR3 sequences, 46% of them seen once. Sequencing was carried out using peripheral blood or thyroid tissue (not recorded which). The receptor source for this set is an adult woman with Graves' disease, either hyperthyroidism or ophthalmopathy (not recorded which).

The genes are TRBV11-2 and TRBJ2-2; D gene ambiguous. Looked up from germline, CDR1 is SGHAT and CDR2 is FQNNGV. The CDR3 covers 18 residues. V was trimmed by 2 bases and J by 3 bases, leaving 19 bases between them. The DNA of the CDR3 is TGTGCCAGCAGCTTACGCTCCCTATGGGGTTTGGACACCGGGGAGCTGTTTTTT. Residues: CASSLRSLWGLDTGELFF.

The chain employs TRBV29-1 and TRBJ1-1, with D maybe TRBD1 (5 bases). CDR1 is SQVTM, CDR2 ANQGSEA, per germline. V was pared by 1 base and J by 0 bases, with 9 bases between. CDR3 length: 14 amino acids. In DNA form, the CDR3 reads TGCAGCGTTGAAGGGGGGGTTATGAACACTGAAGCTTTCTTT. Translation: CSVEGGVMNTEAFF.

With regard to this clonotype: The junction does not match germline at one end; this may be a read error. The chain links TRBV7-2 to TRBJ1-3, with D perhaps matching TRBD1 (5 bases). Looked up from germline, CDR1 is SGHTA and CDR2 is FQGNSA. The CDR3 totals 14 residues. CDR3 in DNA: TGCGCCAGCAGCTTGGACAATGCAGGAAACACCATACATTTT. This encodes CASSLDNAGNTIHF.